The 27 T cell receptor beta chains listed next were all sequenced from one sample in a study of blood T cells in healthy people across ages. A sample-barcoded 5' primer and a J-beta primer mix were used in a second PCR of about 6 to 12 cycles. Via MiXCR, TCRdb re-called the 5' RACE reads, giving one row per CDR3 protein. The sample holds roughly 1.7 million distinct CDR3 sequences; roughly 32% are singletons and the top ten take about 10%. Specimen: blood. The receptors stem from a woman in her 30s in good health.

CDR3 sequence: CASSPVGEKLFF. CDR3 coding DNA: TGTGCCAGCAGCCCGGTGGGGGAAAAACTGTTTTTT. V and J are TRBV3-1 and TRBJ1-4, with D unclear. Germline values: CDR1 LGHDT, CDR2 YNNKEL (reference sequence). V was trimmed by 4 bases and J by 8 bases, leaving 8 bases between them. The CDR3 extends over 12 amino acids. Complete variable domain (other parts from reference TRBV3-1 and TRBJ1-4): DTAVSQTPKYLVTQMGNDKSIKCEQNLGHDTMYWYKQDSKKFLKIMFSYNNKELIINETVPNRFSPKSPDKAHLNLHINSLELGDSAVYFCASSPVGEKLFFGSGTQLSVL.

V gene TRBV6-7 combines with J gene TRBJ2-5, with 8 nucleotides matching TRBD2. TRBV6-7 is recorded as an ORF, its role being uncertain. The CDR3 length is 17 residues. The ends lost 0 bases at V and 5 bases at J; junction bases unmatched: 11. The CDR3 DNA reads TGTGCCAGCAGTTACTCGAGGACTAGCCTTATGGGGGAGACCCAGTACTTC. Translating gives CASSYSRTSLMGETQYF.

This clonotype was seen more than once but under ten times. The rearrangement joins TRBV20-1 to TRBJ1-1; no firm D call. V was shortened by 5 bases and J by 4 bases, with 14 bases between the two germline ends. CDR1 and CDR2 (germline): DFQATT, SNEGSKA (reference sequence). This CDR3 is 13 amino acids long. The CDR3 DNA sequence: TGCAGTGCTGGACGACTGGCGGGCACTGAAGCTTTCTTT. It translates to CSAGRLAGTEAFF.

The CDR3 DNA reads TGTGCCAGCGGCCTCCGGGCATCCGGGGACCAGTACTTC. Translating gives CASGLRASGDQYF. The chain carries TRBV4-2 and TRBJ2-5, with a weak D call TRBD2 (5 bases). Germline V gene sequence: CDR1 LGHNA, CDR2 YNFKEQ. Trimming stripped 8 bases from V and 10 bases from J, with 20 bases between. The CDR3 spans 13 residues.

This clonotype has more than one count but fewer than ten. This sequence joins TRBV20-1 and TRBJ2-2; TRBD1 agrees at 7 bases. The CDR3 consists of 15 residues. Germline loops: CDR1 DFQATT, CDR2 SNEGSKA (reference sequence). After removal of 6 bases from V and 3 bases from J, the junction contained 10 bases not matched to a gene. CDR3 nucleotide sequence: TGCAGTGCCCTTGGACTCGGGACAGACACCGGGGAGCTGTTTTTT. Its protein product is CSALGLGTDTGELFF.

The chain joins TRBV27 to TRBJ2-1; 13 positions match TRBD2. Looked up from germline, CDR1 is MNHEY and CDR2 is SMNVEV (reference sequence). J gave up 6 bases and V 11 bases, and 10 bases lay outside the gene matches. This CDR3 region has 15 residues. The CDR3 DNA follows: TGTGCCTGTCAAACCGGGACTAGCGGGATCAATGAGCAGTTCTTC. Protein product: CACQTGTSGINEQFF.

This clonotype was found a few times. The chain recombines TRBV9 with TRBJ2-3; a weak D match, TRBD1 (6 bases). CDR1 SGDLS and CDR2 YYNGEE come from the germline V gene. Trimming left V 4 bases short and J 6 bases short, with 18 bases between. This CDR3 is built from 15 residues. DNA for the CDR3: TGTGCCAGCAGCCCTGCCCTACTCCAGGGGGATACGCAGTATTTT. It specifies CASSPALLQGDTQYF.

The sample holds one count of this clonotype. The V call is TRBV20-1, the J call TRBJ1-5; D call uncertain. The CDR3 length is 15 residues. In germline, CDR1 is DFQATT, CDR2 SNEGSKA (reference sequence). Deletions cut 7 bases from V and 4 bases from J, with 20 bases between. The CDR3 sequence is CSGQNWATQNQPQHF. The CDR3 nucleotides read TGCAGTGGGCAGAATTGGGCAACTCAAAATCAGCCCCAGCATTTT.

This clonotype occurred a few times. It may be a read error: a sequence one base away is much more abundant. The CDR3 loop is CASSDFYNEQFF. The CDR3 DNA follows: TGTGCCAGCAGTGACTTCTACAATGAGCAGTTCTTC. The rearrangement uses TRBV6-1 and TRBJ2-1; D uncertain. The CDR3 consists of 12 residues. Germline lookup yields CDR1 MNHNS and CDR2 SASEGT. The V and J ends lost 3 bases and 3 bases respectively, with 3 bases between them.

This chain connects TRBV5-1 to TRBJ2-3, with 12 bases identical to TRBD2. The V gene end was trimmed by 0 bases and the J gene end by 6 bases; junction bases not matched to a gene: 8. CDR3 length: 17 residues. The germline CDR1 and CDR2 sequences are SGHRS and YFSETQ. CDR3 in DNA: TGCGCCAGCAGCTTGGGGCTAGCGGGGGGGCCGGTGGATACGCAGTATTTT. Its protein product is CASSLGLAGGPVDTQYF.

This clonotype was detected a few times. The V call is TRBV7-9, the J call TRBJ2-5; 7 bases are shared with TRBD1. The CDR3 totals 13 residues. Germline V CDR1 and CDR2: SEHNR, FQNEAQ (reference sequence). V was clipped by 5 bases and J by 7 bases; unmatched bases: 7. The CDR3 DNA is TGTGCCAGCAGCCGACAGGGTTCCATGACCCAGTACTTC. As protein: CASSRQGSMTQYF.

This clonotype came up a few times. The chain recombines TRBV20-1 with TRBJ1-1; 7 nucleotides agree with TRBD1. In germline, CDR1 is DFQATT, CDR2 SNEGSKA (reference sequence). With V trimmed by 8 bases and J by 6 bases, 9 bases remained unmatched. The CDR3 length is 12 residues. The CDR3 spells CSTEGARAEAFF. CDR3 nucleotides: TGCAGTACCGAGGGGGCTCGGGCTGAAGCTTTCTTT.

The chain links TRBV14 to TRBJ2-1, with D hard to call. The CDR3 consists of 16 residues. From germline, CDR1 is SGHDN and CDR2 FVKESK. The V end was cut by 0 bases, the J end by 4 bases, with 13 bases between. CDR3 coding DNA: TGTGCCAGCAGCCAAGAAGACACCTTATTATACAATGAGCAGTTCTTC. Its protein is CASSQEDTLLYNEQFF.

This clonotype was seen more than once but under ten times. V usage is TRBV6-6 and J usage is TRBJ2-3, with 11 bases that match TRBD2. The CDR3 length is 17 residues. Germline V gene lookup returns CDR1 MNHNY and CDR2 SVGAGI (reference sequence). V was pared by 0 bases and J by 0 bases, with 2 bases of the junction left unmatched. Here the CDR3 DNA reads TGTGCCAGCAGTTACTCAGGACTAGCGGGTAGCACAGATACGCAGTATTTT. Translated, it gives CASSYSGLAGSTDTQYF.

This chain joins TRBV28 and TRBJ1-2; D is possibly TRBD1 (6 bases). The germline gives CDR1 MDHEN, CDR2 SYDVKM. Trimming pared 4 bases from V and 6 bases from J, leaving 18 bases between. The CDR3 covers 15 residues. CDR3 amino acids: CASSSGTYDGDGYTF. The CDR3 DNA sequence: TGTGCCAGCAGTTCTGGGACATACGATGGGGATGGCTACACCTTC.

The CDR3 sequence is CASRPGTSGTNEQFF. CDR3 nucleotides: TGTGCCAGCAGACCCGGGACTAGCGGGACCAATGAGCAGTTCTTC. The V call is TRBV12-3 or TRBV12-4, the J call TRBJ2-1, with TRBD2 matching 13 bases. V lost 6 bases and J lost 6; bases outside the gene matches: 5. The CDR3 contains 15 residues.

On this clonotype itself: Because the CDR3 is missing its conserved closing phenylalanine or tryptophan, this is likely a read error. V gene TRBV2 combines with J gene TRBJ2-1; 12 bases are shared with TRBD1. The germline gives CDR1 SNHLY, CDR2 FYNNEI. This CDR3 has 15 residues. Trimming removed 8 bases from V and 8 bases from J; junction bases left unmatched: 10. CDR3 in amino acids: CASPERDRGLDEQFC. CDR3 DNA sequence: TGTGCCAGCCCCGAAAGGGACAGGGGGCTCGATGAGCAGTTCTGC.

CDR3 DNA sequence: TGTGCCAGCAGTTACGGCCGGAATGAGCAGTTCTTC. It yields the protein CASSYGRNEQFF. The gene calls are TRBV6-5 and TRBJ2-1; no clear D. CDR3 length equals 12 residues. The germline CDR1 and CDR2 sequences are MNHEY and SVGAGI. V lost 2 bases and J 7 bases, leaving 6 bases between the germline ends.

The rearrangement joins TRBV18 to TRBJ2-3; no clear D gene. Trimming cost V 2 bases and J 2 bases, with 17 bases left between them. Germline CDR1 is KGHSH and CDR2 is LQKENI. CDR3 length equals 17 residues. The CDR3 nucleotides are TGTGCCAGCTCACCAGAGTCTTATCAACCCATCACAGATACGCAGTATTTT. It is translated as CASSPESYQPITDTQYF.

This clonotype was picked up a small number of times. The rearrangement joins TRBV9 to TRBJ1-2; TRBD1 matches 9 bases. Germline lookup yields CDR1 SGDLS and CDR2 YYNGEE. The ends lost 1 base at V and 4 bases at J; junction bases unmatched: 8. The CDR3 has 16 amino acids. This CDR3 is CASSVTGPQGAYGYTF. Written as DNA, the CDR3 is TGTGCCAGCAGCGTAACTGGCCCACAGGGGGCCTATGGCTACACCTTC.

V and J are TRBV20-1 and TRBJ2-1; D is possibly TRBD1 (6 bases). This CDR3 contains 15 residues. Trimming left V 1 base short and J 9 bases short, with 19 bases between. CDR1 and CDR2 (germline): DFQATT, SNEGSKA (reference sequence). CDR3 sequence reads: CSARVYLTGLGEQFF. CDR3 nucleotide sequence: TGCAGTGCTAGAGTGTATTTGACAGGTTTGGGTGAGCAGTTCTTC.

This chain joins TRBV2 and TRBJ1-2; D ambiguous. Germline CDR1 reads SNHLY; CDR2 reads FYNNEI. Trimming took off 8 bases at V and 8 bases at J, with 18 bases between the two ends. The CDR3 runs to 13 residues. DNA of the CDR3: TGTGCCAGCGCCGCGGAGTCCCTCGGGGGCTACACCTTC. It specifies CASAAESLGGYTF.

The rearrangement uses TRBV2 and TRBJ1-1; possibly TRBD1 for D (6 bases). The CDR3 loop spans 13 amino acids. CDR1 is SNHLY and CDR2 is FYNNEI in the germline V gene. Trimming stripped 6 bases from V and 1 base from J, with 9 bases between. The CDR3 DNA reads TGTGCCAGCAGAGGGACAACGAACACTGAAGCTTTCTTT. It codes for CASRGTTNTEAFF. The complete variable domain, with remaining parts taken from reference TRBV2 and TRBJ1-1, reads EPEVTQTPSHQVTQMGQEVILRCVPISNHLYFYWYRQILGQKVEFLVSFYNNEISEKSEIFDDQFSVERPDGSNFTLKIRSTKLEDSAMYFCASRGTTNTEAFFGQGTRLTVV.

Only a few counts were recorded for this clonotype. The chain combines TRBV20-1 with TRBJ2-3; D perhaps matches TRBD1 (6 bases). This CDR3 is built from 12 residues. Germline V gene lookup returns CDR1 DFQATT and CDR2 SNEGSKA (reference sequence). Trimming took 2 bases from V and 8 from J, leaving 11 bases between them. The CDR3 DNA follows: TGCAGTGCTAGACTGGACAGCGCTACGCAGTATTTT. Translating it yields CSARLDSATQYF.

The CDR3 nucleotides read TGTGCCAGCAGCGGGACTAGCGGGTACTCCTACGAGCAGTACTTC. Its translation: CASSGTSGYSYEQYF. This sequence joins TRBV5-6 and TRBJ2-7; 12 bases line up with TRBD2. This CDR3 is 15 amino acids long. Trimming removed 4 bases from V and 0 bases from J; junction bases left unmatched: 2. CDR1 and CDR2 from the germline V gene are SGHDT and YYEEEE.

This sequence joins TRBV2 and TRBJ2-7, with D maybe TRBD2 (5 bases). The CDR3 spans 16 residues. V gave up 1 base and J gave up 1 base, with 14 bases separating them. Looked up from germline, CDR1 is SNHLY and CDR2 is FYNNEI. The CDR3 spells CASSEEAARSSYEQYF. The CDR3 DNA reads TGTGCCAGCAGTGAAGAAGCGGCGAGGTCGTCCTACGAGCAGTACTTC.

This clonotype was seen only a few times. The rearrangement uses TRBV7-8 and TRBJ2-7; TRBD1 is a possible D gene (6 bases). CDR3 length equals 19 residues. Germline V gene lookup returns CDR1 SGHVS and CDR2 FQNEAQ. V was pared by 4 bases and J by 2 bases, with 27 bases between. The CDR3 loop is CASSSGLVGAPGLAYEQYF. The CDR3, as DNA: TGTGCCAGCAGCTCTGGTTTGGTGGGGGCCCCAGGTTTGGCCTACGAGCAGTACTTC. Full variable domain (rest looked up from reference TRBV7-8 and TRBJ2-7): GAGVSQSPRYKVAKRGQDVALRCDPISGHVSLFWYQQALGQGPEFLTYFQNEAQLDKSGLPSDRFFAERPEGSVSTLKIQRTQQEDSAVYLCASSSGLVGAPGLAYEQYFGPGTRLTVT.